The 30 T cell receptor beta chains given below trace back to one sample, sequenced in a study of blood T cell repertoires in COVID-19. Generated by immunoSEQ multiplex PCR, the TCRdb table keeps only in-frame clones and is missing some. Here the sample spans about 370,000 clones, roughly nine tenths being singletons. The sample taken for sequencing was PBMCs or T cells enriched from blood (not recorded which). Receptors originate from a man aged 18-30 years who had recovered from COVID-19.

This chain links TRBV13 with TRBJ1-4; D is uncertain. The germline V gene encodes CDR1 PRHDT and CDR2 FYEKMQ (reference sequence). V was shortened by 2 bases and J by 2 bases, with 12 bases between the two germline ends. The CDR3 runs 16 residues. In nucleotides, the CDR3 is TGTGCCAGCAGCTTAAAGGGAGGGCGGACTAATGAAAAACTGTTTTTT. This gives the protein CASSLKGGRTNEKLFF.

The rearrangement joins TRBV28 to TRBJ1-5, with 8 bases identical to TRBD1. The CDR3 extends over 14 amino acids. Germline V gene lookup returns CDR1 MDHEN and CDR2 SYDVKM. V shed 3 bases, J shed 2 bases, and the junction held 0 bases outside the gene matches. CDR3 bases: TGTGCCAGCAGTTTGACAGGGGGCAATCAGCCCCAGCATTTT. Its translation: CASSLTGGNQPQHF.

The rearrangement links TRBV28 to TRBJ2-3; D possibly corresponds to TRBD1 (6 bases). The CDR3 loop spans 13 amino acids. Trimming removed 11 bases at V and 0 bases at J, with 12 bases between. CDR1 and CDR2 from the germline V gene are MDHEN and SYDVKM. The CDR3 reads CAARDTSTDTQYF. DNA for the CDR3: TGTGCCGCCCGGGACACTAGCACAGATACGCAGTATTTT.

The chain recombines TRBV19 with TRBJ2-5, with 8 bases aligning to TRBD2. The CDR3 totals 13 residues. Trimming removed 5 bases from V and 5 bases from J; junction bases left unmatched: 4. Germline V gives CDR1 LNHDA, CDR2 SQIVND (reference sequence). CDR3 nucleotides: TGTGCCAGTAGTCGGGGGGGGCTGGAGACCCAGTACTTC. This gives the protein CASSRGGLETQYF.

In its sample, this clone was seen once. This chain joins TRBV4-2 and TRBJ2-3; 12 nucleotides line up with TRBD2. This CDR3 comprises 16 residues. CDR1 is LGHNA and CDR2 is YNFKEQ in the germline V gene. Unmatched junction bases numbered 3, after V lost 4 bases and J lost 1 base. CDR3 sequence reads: CASSLTSGGGTDTQYF. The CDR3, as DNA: TGTGCCAGCAGCCTGACTAGCGGGGGAGGCACAGATACGCAGTATTTT.

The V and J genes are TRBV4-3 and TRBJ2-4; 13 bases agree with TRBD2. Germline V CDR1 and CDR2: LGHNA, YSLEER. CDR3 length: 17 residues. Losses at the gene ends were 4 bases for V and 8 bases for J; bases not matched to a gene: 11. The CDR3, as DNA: TGCGCCAGCAGCCCCCGTACTAGCGGGGGGGGTGTGGACATTCAGTACTTC. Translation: CASSPRTSGGGVDIQYF.

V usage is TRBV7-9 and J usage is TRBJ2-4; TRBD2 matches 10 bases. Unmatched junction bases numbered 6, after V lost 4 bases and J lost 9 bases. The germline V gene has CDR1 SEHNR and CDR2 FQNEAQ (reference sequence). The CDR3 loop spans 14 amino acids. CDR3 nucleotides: TGTGCCAGCAGCTCAGGGACTAGCGATGTCATTCAGTACTTC. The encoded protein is CASSSGTSDVIQYF.

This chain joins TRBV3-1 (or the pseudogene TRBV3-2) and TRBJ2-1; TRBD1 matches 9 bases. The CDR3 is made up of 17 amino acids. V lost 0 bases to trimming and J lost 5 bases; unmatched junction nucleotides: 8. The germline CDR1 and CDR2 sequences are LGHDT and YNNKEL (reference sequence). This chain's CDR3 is CASSQEGTGLRHNEQFF. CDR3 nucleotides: TGTGCCAGCAGCCAAGAGGGGACAGGGCTACGTCACAATGAGCAGTTCTTC.

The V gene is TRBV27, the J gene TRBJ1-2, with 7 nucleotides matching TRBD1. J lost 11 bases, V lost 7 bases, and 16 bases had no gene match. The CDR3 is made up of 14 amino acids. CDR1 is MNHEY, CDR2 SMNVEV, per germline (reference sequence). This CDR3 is CASTNSRTGAGYTF. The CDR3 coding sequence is TGTGCCAGCACCAATTCCAGGACAGGCGCAGGGTACACCTTC.

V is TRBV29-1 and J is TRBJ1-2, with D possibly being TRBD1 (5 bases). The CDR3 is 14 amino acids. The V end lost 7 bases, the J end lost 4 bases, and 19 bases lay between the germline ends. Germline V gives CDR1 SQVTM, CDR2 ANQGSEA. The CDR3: CSAQELAGIYGYTF. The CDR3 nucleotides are TGCAGCGCCCAAGAATTAGCAGGGATCTATGGCTACACCTTC.

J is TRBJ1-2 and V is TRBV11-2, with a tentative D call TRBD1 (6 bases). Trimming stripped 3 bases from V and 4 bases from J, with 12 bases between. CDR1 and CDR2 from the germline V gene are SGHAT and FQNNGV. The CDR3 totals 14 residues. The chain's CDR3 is CASSFSTGSYGYTF. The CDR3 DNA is TGTGCCAGCAGCTTTTCGACAGGCTCCTATGGCTACACCTTC.

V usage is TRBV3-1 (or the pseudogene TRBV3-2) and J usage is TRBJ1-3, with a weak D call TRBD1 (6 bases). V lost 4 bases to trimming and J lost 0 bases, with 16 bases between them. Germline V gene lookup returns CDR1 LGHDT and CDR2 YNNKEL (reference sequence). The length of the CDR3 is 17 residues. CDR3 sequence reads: CASSRDLGGLSGNTIYF. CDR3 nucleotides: TGTGCCAGCAGCCGGGACCTTGGGGGCCTCTCTGGAAACACCATATATTTT.

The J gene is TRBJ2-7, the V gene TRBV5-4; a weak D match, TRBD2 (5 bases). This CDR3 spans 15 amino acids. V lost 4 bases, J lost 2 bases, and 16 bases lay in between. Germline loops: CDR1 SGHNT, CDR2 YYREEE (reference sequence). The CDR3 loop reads CASSAGLPPTYEQYF. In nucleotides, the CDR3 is TGTGCCAGCAGCGCCGGACTGCCCCCCACCTACGAGCAGTACTTC.

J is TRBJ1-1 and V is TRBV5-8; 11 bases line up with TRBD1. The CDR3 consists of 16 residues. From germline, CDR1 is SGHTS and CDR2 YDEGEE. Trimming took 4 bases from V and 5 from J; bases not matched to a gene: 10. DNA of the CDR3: TGTGCCAGCAGCACCCCGGACAGGGGGCGGGGAACTGAAGCTTTCTTT. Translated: CASSTPDRGRGTEAFF.

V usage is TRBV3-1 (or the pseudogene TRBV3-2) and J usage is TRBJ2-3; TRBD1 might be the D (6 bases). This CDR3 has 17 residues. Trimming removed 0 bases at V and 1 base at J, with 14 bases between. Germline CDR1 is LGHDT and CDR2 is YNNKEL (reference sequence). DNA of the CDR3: TGTGCCAGCAGCCAAGATTTGGGGGCAGGTGGCACAGATACGCAGTATTTT. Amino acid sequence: CASSQDLGAGGTDTQYF.

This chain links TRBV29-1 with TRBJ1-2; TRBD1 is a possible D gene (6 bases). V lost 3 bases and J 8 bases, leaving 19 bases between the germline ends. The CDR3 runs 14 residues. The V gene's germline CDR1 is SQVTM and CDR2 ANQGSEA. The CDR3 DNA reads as TGCAGCGTTGAGAAACAGGGAACTTTACGAGGCTACACCTTC. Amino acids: CSVEKQGTLRGYTF.

The CDR3 region is CAITAGSGPGDEQFF. CDR3 coding DNA: TGTGCCATCACGGCAGGGAGCGGCCCAGGGGATGAGCAGTTCTTC. The chain is built from TRBV10-3 and TRBJ2-1, with D maybe TRBD1 (6 bases). V gave up 7 bases and J gave up 8 bases, with 21 bases separating them. The germline CDR1 and CDR2 sequences are ENHRY and SYGVKD. This CDR3 has 15 residues.

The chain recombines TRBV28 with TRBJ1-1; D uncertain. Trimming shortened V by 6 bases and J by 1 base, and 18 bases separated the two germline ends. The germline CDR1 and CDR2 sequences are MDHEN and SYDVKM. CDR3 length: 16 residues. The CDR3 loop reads CASRMGRYSKNTEAFF. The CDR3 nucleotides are TGTGCCAGCAGGATGGGCCGGTACAGTAAGAACACTGAAGCTTTCTTT.

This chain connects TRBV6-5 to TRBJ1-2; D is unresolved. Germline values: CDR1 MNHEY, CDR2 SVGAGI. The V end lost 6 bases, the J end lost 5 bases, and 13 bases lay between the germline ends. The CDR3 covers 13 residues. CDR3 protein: CASSRVFPYGYTF. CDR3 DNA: TGTGCCAGCAGCCGCGTCTTTCCTTATGGCTACACCTTC.

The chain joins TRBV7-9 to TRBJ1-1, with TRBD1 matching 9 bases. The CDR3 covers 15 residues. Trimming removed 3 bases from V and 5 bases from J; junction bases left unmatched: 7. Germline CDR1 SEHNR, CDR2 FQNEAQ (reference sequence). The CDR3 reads CASSFPGQGRTEAFF. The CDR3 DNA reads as TGTGCCAGCAGCTTCCCGGGACAGGGTAGGACTGAAGCTTTCTTT.

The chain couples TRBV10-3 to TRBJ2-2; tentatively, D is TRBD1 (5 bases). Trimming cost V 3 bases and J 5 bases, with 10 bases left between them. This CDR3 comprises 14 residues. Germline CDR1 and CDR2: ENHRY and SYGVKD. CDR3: CAISDRVGTGELFF. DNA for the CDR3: TGTGCCATCAGTGACAGGGTCGGGACCGGGGAGCTGTTTTTT.

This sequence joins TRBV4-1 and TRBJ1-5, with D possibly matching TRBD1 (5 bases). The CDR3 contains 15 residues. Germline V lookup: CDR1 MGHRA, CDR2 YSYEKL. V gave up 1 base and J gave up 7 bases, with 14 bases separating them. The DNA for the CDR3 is TGCGCCAGCAGCCAAGGTGCAGGGTTTGGCCAGCCCCAGCATTTT. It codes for CASSQGAGFGQPQHF.

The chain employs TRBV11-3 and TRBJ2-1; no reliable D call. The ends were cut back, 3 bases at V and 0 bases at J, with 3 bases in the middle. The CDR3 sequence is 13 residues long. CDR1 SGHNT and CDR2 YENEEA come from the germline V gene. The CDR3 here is CASSFSSYNEQFF. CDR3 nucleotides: TGTGCCAGCAGCTTCAGCTCCTACAATGAGCAGTTCTTC.

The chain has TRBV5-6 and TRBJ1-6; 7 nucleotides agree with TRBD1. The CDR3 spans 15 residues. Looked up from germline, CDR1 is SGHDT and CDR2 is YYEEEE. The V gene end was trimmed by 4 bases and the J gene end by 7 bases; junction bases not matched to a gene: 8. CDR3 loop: CASSPDYRGNSPLHF. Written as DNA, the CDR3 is TGTGCCAGCAGCCCAGATTACAGGGGAAATTCACCCCTCCACTTT.

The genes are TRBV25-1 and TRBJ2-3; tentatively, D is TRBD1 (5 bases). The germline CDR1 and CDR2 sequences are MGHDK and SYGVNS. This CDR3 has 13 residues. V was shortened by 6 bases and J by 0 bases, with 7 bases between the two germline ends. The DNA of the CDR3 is TGTGCCAGCAGGAAGGGGAGCACAGATACGCAGTATTTT. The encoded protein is CASRKGSTDTQYF. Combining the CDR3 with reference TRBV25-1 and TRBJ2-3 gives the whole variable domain EADIYQTPRYLVIGTGKKITLECSQTMGHDKMYWYQQDPGMELHLIHYSYGVNSTEKGDLSSESTVSRIRTEHFPLTLESARPSHTSQYLCASRKGSTDTQYFGPGTRLTVL.

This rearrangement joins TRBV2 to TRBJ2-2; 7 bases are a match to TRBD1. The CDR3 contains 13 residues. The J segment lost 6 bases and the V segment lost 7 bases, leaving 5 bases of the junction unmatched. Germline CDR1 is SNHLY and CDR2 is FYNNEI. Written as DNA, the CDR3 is TGTGCCAGCAAAGAGGGGGCCCCCGGGGAGCTGTTTTTT. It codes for CASKEGAPGELFF.

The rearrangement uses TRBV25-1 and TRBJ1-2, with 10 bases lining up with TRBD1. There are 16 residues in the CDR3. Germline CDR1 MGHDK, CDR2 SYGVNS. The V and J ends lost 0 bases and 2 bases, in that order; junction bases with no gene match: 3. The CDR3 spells CASSEYGTGENYGYTF. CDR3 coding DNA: TGTGCCAGCAGTGAATATGGGACAGGGGAAAACTATGGCTACACCTTC.

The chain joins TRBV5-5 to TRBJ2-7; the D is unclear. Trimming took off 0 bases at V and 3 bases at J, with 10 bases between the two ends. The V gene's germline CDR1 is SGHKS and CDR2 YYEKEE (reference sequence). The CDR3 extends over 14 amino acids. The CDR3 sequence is CASSLGPNSYEQYF. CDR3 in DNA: TGTGCCAGCAGCTTGGGACCAAACAGCTACGAGCAGTACTTC.

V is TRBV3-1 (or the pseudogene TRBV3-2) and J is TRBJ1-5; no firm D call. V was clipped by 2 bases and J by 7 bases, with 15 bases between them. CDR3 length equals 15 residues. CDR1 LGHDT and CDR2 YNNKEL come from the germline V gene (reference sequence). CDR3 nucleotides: TGTGCCAGCAGCCAACAGGTTTGGGGAGGACAGCCCCAGCATTTT. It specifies CASSQQVWGGQPQHF.

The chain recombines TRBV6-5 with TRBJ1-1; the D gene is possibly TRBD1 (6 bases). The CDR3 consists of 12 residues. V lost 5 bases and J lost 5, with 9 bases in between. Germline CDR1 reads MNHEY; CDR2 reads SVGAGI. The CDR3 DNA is TGTGCCAGCAGTATAGGGGGAACTGAAGCTTTCTTT. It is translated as CASSIGGTEAFF.